This is a list of T cell receptor beta chains from one sample in a study of post-analysis software for immune sequencing data. Each CDR3 protein is one row after TCRdb ran MiXCR on the PCR reads. The sample holds some 190,000 distinct CDR3 sequences; 25% to 30% are singletons and the top ten take around 3.2%. Input material: blood. The origin of the receptors is a girl under 18 with multiple sclerosis. Each CDR3 is given with its conserved first and last residue. D genes are given only for firm matches. Clone size appears in some rows only: once, few, many, or a class for an expanded clone.

D gene,CDR3 length,clone size,J gene,V gene,CDR3 DNA,CDR3 protein
NA,9,many,TRBJ1-5,TRBV29-1,TGCAGCGTTGGGATGTACCAGCATTTT,CSVGMYQHF
NA,18,many,TRBJ1-5,TRBV6-1,TGTGCCAGCAGGCCTCGCGGGTTTGGGGGGGATAGCAATCAGCCCCAGCATTTT,CASRPRGFGGDSNQPQHF
NA,13,few,TRBJ2-7,TRBV6-1,TGTGCCAGCAGTGAACCCGGGGGCTACGAGCAGTACTTC,CASSEPGGYEQYF
NA,16,many,TRBJ2-7,TRBV4-2,TGTGCCAGCAGCCAGGGGGACCTCCCCCAATTCACCGAGCAGTACTTC,CASSQGDLPQFTEQYF
NA,14,few,TRBJ1-4,TRBV12-3/TRBV12-4,TGTGCCAGCAGTTTTAGTGGGGAGAGGGAAAAACTGTTTTTT,CASSFSGEREKLFF
NA,14,few,TRBJ1-5,TRBV4-2,TGTGCCAGCAGCCAAGACATAGGGGTTCAGCCCCAGCATTTT,CASSQDIGVQPQHF
NA,15,many,TRBJ2-1,TRBV29-1,TGCAGCGTTGATGCTATGAGGCGGTCCTACAATGAGCAGTTCTTC,CSVDAMRRSYNEQFF
NA,16,many,TRBJ1-2,TRBV25-1,TGTGCCAGCAGTGAATGGGGCCAGCATTCTAACTATGGCTACACCTTC,CASSEWGQHSNYGYTF
NA,15,many,TRBJ2-5,TRBV6-1,TGTGCCAGCAGGCCATTAAGGGGGGATCAAGAGACCCAGTACTTC,CASRPLRGDQETQYF
TRBD2,12,few,TRBJ2-3,TRBV29-1,TGCAGCGTTGGAGGGTCGGGAGGTACGCAGTATTTT,CSVGGSGGTQYF
NA,14,few,TRBJ1-2,TRBV28,TGTGCCAGCACCGCCGGGGCAGGGCGGCTGGCTACCACCTTC,CASTAGAGRLATTF
NA,13,NA,TRBJ1-6,TRBV11-2,TGTGCCAGCAGCTTAGTGAGGAATTCACCCCCCCACTTT,CASSLVRNSPPHF
NA,16,few,TRBJ2-3,TRBV2,TGTGCCAGCAGTGAAAGGTCCCCAGACGGGACAGATACGCAGTATTTT,CASSERSPDGTDTQYF